The 14 T cell receptor beta chains below come from one sample, sequenced in a study of immune heterogeneity within non-small cell lung tumors. For the TCR beta CDR3, multiplex PCR with 32 V and 13 J primers performed the amplification. TCRdb ran MiXCR on the multiplex PCR reads and lists one entry per CDR3 protein. Of approximately 20,000 distinct CDR3 sequences listed, about 26% are singletons. Template came from bulk tumor genomic DNA, at roughly 580 ng per sample. Every primary tumor yielded several biopsies, spaced far apart, that were taken during surgery. Before undergoing curative surgery, patients had newly diagnosed non-small cell lung cancer that was untreated. The specimen sequenced was lung tumor tissue. These receptors were collected from a middle-aged man with non-small cell lung cancer.

V usage is TRBV19 and J usage is TRBJ2-5, with 14 bases fitting TRBD2. The J segment lost 0 bases and the V segment lost 4 bases, leaving 4 bases of the junction unmatched. Germline lookup yields CDR1 LNHDA and CDR2 SQIVND (reference sequence). The CDR3 is 17 amino acids. CDR3 nucleotide sequence: TGTGCCAGTAGTACCAGGACTAGCGGGAGGTACCAAGAGACCCAGTACTTC. Its protein product is CASSTRTSGRYQETQYF.

Ten or more counts support this clonotype. The chain joins TRBV9 to TRBJ1-2; D remains unclear. Germline CDR1 and CDR2: SGDLS and YYNGEE. This CDR3 has 14 residues. V was pared by 0 bases and J by 8 bases, with 14 bases between. CDR3 amino acids: CASSVDNMPRGYTF. The CDR3 coding sequence is TGTGCCAGCAGCGTAGATAACATGCCTAGAGGCTACACCTTC. Full variable domain (rest looked up from reference TRBV9 and TRBJ1-2): DSGVTQTPKHLITATGQRVTLRCSPRSGDLSVYWYQQSLDQGLQFLIQYYNGEERAKGNILERFSAQQFPDLHSELNLSSLELGDSALYFCASSVDNMPRGYTFGSGTRLTVV.

About this clonotype: Possible read error: a much larger clone is one base away. V is TRBV6-2 or TRBV6-3 and J is TRBJ2-7; D is perhaps TRBD1 (5 bases). The CDR3 runs 15 residues. V dropped 5 bases and J dropped 3 bases, with 17 bases sitting between them. Germline V gives CDR1 MNHEY, CDR2 SVGEGT. CDR3 nucleotide sequence: TGTGCCAGCAGTCCAGGGCCTTCCTTTCACTACGAGCAGTACTTC. This encodes CASSPGPSFHYEQYF.

This clonotype was observed at least ten times. This rearrangement joins TRBV19 to TRBJ1-6; TRBD1 might be the D (6 bases). CDR3 length equals 15 residues. CDR1 is LNHDA, CDR2 SQIVND, per germline (reference sequence). V was cut by 6 bases and J by 10 bases, with 19 bases left in between. The DNA for the CDR3 is TGTGCCAGTAGAGCCGGGACAAGGGGTAACTCACCCCTCCACTTT. Translating it yields CASRAGTRGNSPLHF.

This clonotype qualifies as medium-sized. V usage is TRBV10-3 and J usage is TRBJ2-7; D gene uncertain. CDR1 and CDR2 (germline): ENHRY, SYGVKD. V was trimmed by 4 bases and J by 0 bases, leaving 10 bases between them. The CDR3 loop spans 14 amino acids. The CDR3, as DNA: TGTGCCATCAGTGTGTCCGAGCGCTCCTACGAGCAGTACTTC. This codes for CAISVSERSYEQYF.

This clonotype was detected ten times or more. The V call is TRBV6-2 or TRBV6-3, the J call TRBJ2-1; a weak D match, TRBD1 (6 bases). Germline CDR1 and CDR2: MNHEY and SVGEGT. V gave up 6 bases and J gave up 10 bases, with 10 bases separating them. The CDR3 sequence is 11 residues long. The CDR3 DNA follows: TGTGCCAGCAGACGTGGACAGGAGCAGTTCTTC. Translated: CASRRGQEQFF.

This clonotype was seen only a few times. This sequence joins TRBV30 and TRBJ2-3, with TRBD2 as a possible D gene (7 bases). Trimming pared 2 bases from V and 6 bases from J, leaving 18 bases between. CDR1 and CDR2 from the germline V gene are GTSNPN and SVGIG (reference sequence). The CDR3 is made up of 15 amino acids. The CDR3 spells CAWSPGGTTSDTQYF. CDR3 bases: TGTGCCTGGAGTCCCGGGGGGACAACCTCGGATACGCAGTATTTT.

This clonotype was counted at least ten times. This chain connects TRBV6-1 to TRBJ1-5; maybe TRBD1 (6 bases). The CDR3 runs to 16 residues. Trimming shortened V by 6 bases and J by 5 bases, and 20 bases separated the two germline ends. Germline CDR1 reads MNHNS; CDR2 reads SASEGT. This chain's CDR3 is CASRLTGRSGDQPQHF. CDR3 nucleotide sequence: TGTGCCAGCAGACTGACAGGTCGCTCGGGGGATCAGCCCCAGCATTTT.

This clonotype was seen repeatedly, ten times or more. J is TRBJ1-6 and V is TRBV19; D is ambiguous. Germline-derived CDR1 and CDR2 are LNHDA and SQIVND (reference sequence). CDR3 length: 15 residues. Trimming took off 6 bases at V and 10 bases at J, with 19 bases between the two ends. CDR3 in DNA: TGTGCCAGTAGGCCCTATGGCGGTTCAGGCTCACCCCTCCACTTT. This encodes CASRPYGGSGSPLHF.

By frequency in the sample, this clonotype is medium-sized. CDR3 amino acids: CASSTGAGTDTQYF. The CDR3 DNA reads TGTGCCAGTTCTACAGGGGCGGGCACAGATACGCAGTATTTT. The rearrangement uses TRBV11-3 and TRBJ2-3; TRBD1 matches at 7 bases. After removal of 9 bases from V and 1 base from J, the junction contained 7 bases not matched to a gene. Per the germline V gene, CDR1 is SGHNT and CDR2 is YENEEA. This CDR3 comprises 14 residues. Supplemented by reference TRBV11-3 and TRBJ2-3, the full variable domain reads EAGVVQSPRYKIIEKKQPVAFWCNPISGHNTLYWYLQNLGQGPELLIRYENEEAVDDSQLPKDRFSAERLKGVDSTLKIQPAELGDSAVYLCASSTGAGTDTQYFGPGTRLTVL.

In regard to this clonotype: Given the absence of the conserved phenylalanine or tryptophan at the CDR3 end, a read error is likely. CDR3 loop: CASTLGRGYGYTL. In DNA form, the CDR3 reads TGTGCCAGTACCTTGGGCAGGGGTTATGGCTACACCTTA. This chain connects TRBV19 to TRBJ1-2, with D maybe TRBD1 (6 bases). The germline gives CDR1 LNHDA, CDR2 SQIVND (reference sequence). The CDR3 has 13 amino acids. The V end was cut by 7 bases, the J end by 5 bases, with 14 bases between.

This clonotype was counted between two and nine times. The genes are TRBV11-3 and TRBJ2-5; perhaps TRBD2 as D (5 bases). CDR1 is SGHNT and CDR2 is YENEEA in the germline V gene. The CDR3 consists of 14 residues. Trimming cost V 2 bases and J 5 bases, with 12 bases left between them. Here the CDR3 reads CASSLSRVSETQYF. CDR3 nucleotide sequence: TGTGCCAGCAGCTTATCGAGGGTTTCGGAGACCCAGTACTTC. Full variable domain (missing parts from reference TRBV11-3 and TRBJ2-5): EAGVVQSPRYKIIEKKQPVAFWCNPISGHNTLYWYLQNLGQGPELLIRYENEEAVDDSQLPKDRFSAERLKGVDSTLKIQPAELGDSAVYLCASSLSRVSETQYFGPGTRLLVL.

The chain employs TRBV15 and TRBJ2-6, with 9 bases identical to TRBD1. With V trimmed by 2 bases and J by 4 bases, 18 bases remained unmatched. Per germline, CDR1 LNHNV and CDR2 YYDKDF (reference sequence). The CDR3 contains 21 residues. The CDR3 region has the DNA TGTGCCACCAGCAGAAAGAAGTTCGGGACAGGGACTTCGCAGGGGGCCAACGTCCTGACTTTC. As protein: CATSRKKFGTGTSQGANVLTF.

A few counts support this clonotype. The chain couples TRBV6-9 to TRBJ2-4; no clear D. There are 12 residues in the CDR3. With 4 bases removed from V and 0 bases from J, the gap between germline ends came to 1 base. Germline loops: CDR1 MNHGY, CDR2 SVAAGI. CDR3 amino acids: CASSLAKNIQYF. DNA of the CDR3: TGTGCCAGCAGTTTAGCCAAAAACATTCAGTACTTC.